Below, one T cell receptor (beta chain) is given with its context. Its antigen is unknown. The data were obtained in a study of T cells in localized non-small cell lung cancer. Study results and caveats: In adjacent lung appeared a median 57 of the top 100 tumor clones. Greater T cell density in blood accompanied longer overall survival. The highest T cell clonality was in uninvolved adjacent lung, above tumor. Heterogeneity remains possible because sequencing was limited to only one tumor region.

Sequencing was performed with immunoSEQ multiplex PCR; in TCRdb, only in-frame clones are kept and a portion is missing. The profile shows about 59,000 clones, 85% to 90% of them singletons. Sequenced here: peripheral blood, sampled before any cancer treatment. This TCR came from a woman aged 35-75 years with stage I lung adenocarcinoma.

CDR3 sequence (DNA): TGTGCCAGCGGTGCGTCCCAGTCTAATTCACCCCTCCACTTT. Its translation is CASGASQSNSPLHF. This chain joins TRBV6-1 and TRBJ1-6; D ambiguous. This CDR3 comprises 14 residues. Germline CDR1 and CDR2: MNHNS and SASEGT. Trimming stripped 8 bases from V and 6 bases from J, with 14 bases between.